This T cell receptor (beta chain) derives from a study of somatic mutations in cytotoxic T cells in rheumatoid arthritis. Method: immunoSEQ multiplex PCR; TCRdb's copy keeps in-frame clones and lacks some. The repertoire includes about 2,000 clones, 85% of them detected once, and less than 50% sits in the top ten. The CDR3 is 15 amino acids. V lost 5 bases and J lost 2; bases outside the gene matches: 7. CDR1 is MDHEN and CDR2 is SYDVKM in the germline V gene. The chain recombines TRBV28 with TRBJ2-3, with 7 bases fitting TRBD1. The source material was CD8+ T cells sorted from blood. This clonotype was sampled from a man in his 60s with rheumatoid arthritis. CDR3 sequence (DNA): TGTGCCAGCAGTCCCCCTGACAGGGACACAGATACGCAGTATTTT. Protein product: CASSPPDRDTDTQYF.